The entry that follows covers one T cell receptor (beta chain) sequence. The antigen is unknown. These data belong to a study of glioma-infiltrating T cells after dendritic cell vaccination. Study results and caveats: Higher pretreatment TIL content predicted longer progression-free time and survival.

This table comes from immunoSEQ multiplex PCR, and its TCRdb copy is limited to in-frame clones, with some not included. The sample shows 55,000 to 75,000 clones, about 79% of them seen only once. Indicated time point: after dendritic cell vaccination, including at tumor progression/relapse. PBMC were collected before vaccination, two weeks after the third vaccination, and at progression. In germline, CDR1 is MNHNY, CDR2 SVGAGI (reference sequence). CDR3 size: 14 residues. V lost 6 bases and J lost 2; bases outside the gene matches: 4. The sample consisted of blood, taken after dendritic cell vaccination. This sequence joins TRBV6-6 and TRBJ2-7; 10 bases are shared with TRBD1. The sequence came from a human donor with glioblastoma. The CDR3: CASSAGTGAYEQYF. CDR3 DNA sequence: TGTGCCAGCAGCGCCGGGACAGGGGCCTACGAGCAGTACTTC.